The following is a T cell receptor (beta chain) sequence with its context. These data originate in a study of blood T cell repertoires in COVID-19. The germline V gene has CDR1 LGHNA and CDR2 YSLEER. This CDR3 is 19 amino acids long. Trimming removed 1 base at V and 5 bases at J, with 23 bases between. Data came from immunoSEQ multiplex PCR; TCRdb stores just in-frame clones and leaves some out. The sample records about 100,000 clones, roughly 79% being singletons. This sequence joins TRBV4-3 and TRBJ2-2; tentative D call: TRBD1 (6 bases). This receptor was obtained from a woman in her 70s with acute or convalescent COVID-19. Source material: peripheral blood. In nucleotides, the CDR3 is TGCGCCAGCAGCCAAGTAAGATCACAGGCAGGGGCTCGAACCGGGGAGCTGTTTTTT. As protein: CASSQVRSQAGARTGELFF.